A single T cell receptor (beta chain) is shown here with its context. The sample comes from a study of Ad26.COV2.S vaccination and SARS-CoV-2 variants. Clones were sequenced by immunoSEQ multiplex PCR, and TCRdb holds only the in-frame ones, with some missing. The sample contains fewer than 500,000 clones, 75% to 95% of which appear only once. Treatment given: approximately 18 received Ad26.COV2.S at low or high dose, single or two shots; roughly five received placebo; per-sample allocation not given. It was on day 63 after the first vaccine or placebo injection that samples were taken. Trimming at V came to 1 base and at J to 0 bases, leaving 21 bases not matched to a gene. The CDR3 runs to 22 residues. Looked up from germline, CDR1 is SSHAT and CDR2 is FNYEAQ (reference sequence).

This clonotype originated in a person aged 18-60 years who received the Ad26.COV2.S COVID-19 vaccine or a placebo. Sequenced material: peripheral blood, taken in a trial of Ad26.COV2.S vaccine versus placebo. J is TRBJ1-3 and V is TRBV7-7; TRBD1 matches 7 bases. In nucleotides, the CDR3 is TGTGCCAGCAGCTTAGGGCTTGGACGACAGGGCAAAGTCGCGAGCTCTGGAAACACCATATATTTT. As protein: CASSLGLGRQGKVASSGNTIYF. The full variable domain, its missing parts supplied by reference TRBV7-7 and TRBJ1-3, is GAGVSQSPRYKVTKRGQDVTLRCDPISSHATLYWYQQALGQGPEFLTYFNYEAQPDKSGLPSDRFSAERPEGSISTLTIQRTEQRDSAMYRCASSLGLGRQGKVASSGNTIYFGEGSWLTVV.